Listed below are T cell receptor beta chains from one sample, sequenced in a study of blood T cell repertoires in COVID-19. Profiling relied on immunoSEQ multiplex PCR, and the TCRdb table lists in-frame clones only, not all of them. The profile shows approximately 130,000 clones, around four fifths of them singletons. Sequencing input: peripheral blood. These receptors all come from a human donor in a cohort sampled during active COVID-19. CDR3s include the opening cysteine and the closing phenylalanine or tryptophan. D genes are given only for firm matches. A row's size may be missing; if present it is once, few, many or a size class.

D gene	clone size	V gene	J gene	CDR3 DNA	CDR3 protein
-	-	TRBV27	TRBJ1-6	TGTGCCAGCACCTTCCGGACACCAGTAAATTCACCCCTCCACTTT	CASTFRTPVNSPLHF
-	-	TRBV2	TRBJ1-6	TGTGCCAGCAGTGAGTTAGGGGATTATAATTCACCCCTCCACTTT	CASSELGDYNSPLHF
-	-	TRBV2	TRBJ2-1	TGTGCCAGCAGTGAACAGATGTACAATGAGCAGTTCTTC	CASSEQMYNEQFF
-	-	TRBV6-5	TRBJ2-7	TGTGCCAGCAGCGACCTCAGGTCGCAGTACTTC	CASSDLRSQYF
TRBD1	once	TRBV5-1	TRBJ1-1	TGCGCCAGCAGTACAGGGGGGCGGACTGAAGCTTTCTTT	CASSTGGRTEAFF
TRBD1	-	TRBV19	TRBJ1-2	TGTGCCAGTAGTGCTGGACAGGGTCGCGGCTACACCTTC	CASSAGQGRGYTF
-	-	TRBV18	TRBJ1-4	TGTGCCAGCTCACCCTCCTCCTTCAATGAAAAACTGTTTTTT	CASSPSSFNEKLFF
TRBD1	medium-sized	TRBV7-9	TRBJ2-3	TGTGCCAGCAGCTTAACGAGACAGGGACCCACAGATACGCAGTATTTT	CASSLTRQGPTDTQYF
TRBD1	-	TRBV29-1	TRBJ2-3	TGCAGCGTTGCCGTGAGGACAGGGTTCAGAGATACGCAGTATTTT	CSVAVRTGFRDTQYF
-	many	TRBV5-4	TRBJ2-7	TGTGCCAGCAGCTCAAAATCCGGGACTGCCTCGGAGCAGTACTTC	CASSSKSGTASEQYF
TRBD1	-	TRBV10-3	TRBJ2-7	TGTGCCATCAGGGGGTCCGGGACAGAGAGCTCCTACGAGCAGTACTTC	CAIRGSGTESSYEQYF
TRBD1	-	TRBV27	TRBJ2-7	TGTGCCAGCAGCCGGACAGGGGCCTACGAGCAGTACTTC	CASSRTGAYEQYF
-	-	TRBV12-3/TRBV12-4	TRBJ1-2	TGTGCCAGCAGGCTCACAGGGTTGCATGGCTACACCTTC	CASRLTGLHGYTF
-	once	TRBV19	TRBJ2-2	TGTGCCAGTAGTATCTATAGGAACACCGGGGAGCTGTTTTTT	CASSIYRNTGELFF
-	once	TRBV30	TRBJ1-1	TGTGCCTGGAGCCTTAATACTAACACTGAAGCTTTCTTT	CAWSLNTNTEAFF
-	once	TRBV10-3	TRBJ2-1	TGTGCCATCGGGAGCGCTGAGCAGTTCTTC	CAIGSAEQFF
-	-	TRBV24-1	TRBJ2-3	TGTGCCACCAGTGACCGGCGTGCGGCAGATACGCAGTATTTT	CATSDRRAADTQYF
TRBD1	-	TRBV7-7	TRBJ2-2	TGTGCCAGCAGCCCCCGGACAGGCCGGGGCGGGGAGCTGTTTTTT	CASSPRTGRGGELFF
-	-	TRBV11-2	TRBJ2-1	TGTGCCAGCAGCTTCAGGGGTATCAATGAGCAGTTCTTC	CASSFRGINEQFF
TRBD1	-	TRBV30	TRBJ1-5	TGTGCCTGGGACAGGGGACCCGATCAGCCCCAGCATTTT	CAWDRGPDQPQHF
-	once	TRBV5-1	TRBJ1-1	TGCGCCAGCAGCCATGACACCTATAAGGTTGAAGCTTTCTTT	CASSHDTYKVEAFF
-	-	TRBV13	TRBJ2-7	TGTGCCAGCAGCTTAAAGAGCTCCTACGAGCAGTACTTC	CASSLKSSYEQYF
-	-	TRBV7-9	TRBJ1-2	TGTGCCAGCAGTCGCCCGGCCCAGGACTCCTATGGCTACACCTTC	CASSRPAQDSYGYTF